Shown below are 2 T cell receptor beta chains from a single sample sequenced in a study of blood T cell repertoires in COVID-19. TCRdb's copy holds only in-frame clones and misses some; the assay was immunoSEQ multiplex PCR. The sample has around 120,000 clones; roughly 90% are singletons. Sequencing was performed on peripheral blood. The receptors derive from a woman aged 55-70 years with COVID-19, enrolled during active disease.

This sequence joins TRBV7-8 and TRBJ2-7; D is possibly TRBD1 (6 bases). Germline loops: CDR1 SGHVS, CDR2 FQNEAQ. The CDR3 has 14 amino acids. Trimming took off 3 bases at V and 4 bases at J, with 13 bases between the two ends. This chain's CDR3 is CASSLGDTGYEQYF. Here the CDR3 DNA reads TGTGCCAGCAGCTTGGGGGACACGGGATACGAGCAGTACTTC. The whole variable domain, filled in from reference TRBV7-8 and TRBJ2-7, reads GAGVSQSPRYKVAKRGQDVALRCDPISGHVSLFWYQQALGQGPEFLTYFQNEAQLDKSGLPSDRFFAERPEGSVSTLKIQRTQQEDSAVYLCASSLGDTGYEQYFGPGTRLTVT.

Here the CDR3 DNA reads TGTGCCATCAGTGACACAGGGAAGACTGGAAACACCATATATTTT. Protein sequence: CAISDTGKTGNTIYF. The chain recombines TRBV10-3 with TRBJ1-3; D is possibly TRBD1 (6 bases). The CDR3 extends over 15 amino acids. Germline V gene lookup returns CDR1 ENHRY and CDR2 SYGVKD. Trimming pared 3 bases from V and 2 bases from J, leaving 11 bases between.